This TCR beta chain was recovered during a study of shared clonotypes between healthy human individuals. Repertoires were generated with immunoSEQ multiplex PCR, while TCRdb's copy carries only in-frame clones and drops some. The table lists some 980,000 clones, around 80% of them singletons. The CDR3 runs 15 residues. Per the germline V gene, CDR1 is MNHNS and CDR2 is SASEGT. The V and J ends lost 7 bases and 5 bases, in that order; junction bases with no gene match: 7. The chain uses TRBV6-1 and TRBJ2-1; TRBD2 matches at 11 bases. This clonotype originated in a man younger than 30 in good health. Sequenced material: memory CD4+ T cells sorted from blood. As to subset: CD45RA-negative fraction. The CDR3 bases are TGTGCCAGCATCGTGGGACTAGCGGATCACAATGAGCAGTTCTTC. Amino acid sequence: CASIVGLADHNEQFF.